One sample yielded the 28 T cell receptor beta chains listed below, sequenced in a study of CD8 T cells in Susac syndrome. Reverse transcription of about 0.5 to 1 ug RNA was carried out with random hexamers. TCRdb fed the immunoSEQ multiplex PCR reads into MiXCR, producing one record per CDR3 protein. The sample holds roughly 120,000 distinct CDR3 sequences; about 94% are singletons and the top ten take approximately 0.12%. The specimen sequenced was CD4+ T cells from PBMCs. These receptors all come from a human donor with multiple sclerosis.

CDR3 residues: CASSPPSTSTDTQYF. In DNA form, the CDR3 reads TGTGCCAGCTCACCACCGTCAACTAGCACAGATACGCAGTATTTT. The chain links TRBV18 to TRBJ2-3; the D is unclear. The CDR3 is 15 residues long. Per the germline V gene, CDR1 is KGHSH and CDR2 is LQKENI. V was shortened by 0 bases and J by 0 bases, with 7 bases between the two germline ends.

The chain couples TRBV10-3 to TRBJ2-6; the match to TRBD1 covers 7 bases. Germline-derived CDR1 and CDR2 are ENHRY and SYGVKD. The CDR3 is made up of 17 amino acids. The J segment lost 0 bases and the V segment lost 3 bases, leaving 5 bases of the junction unmatched. CDR3 sequence reads: CAISDIGGGSGANVLTF. The CDR3 DNA is TGTGCCATCAGTGATATAGGGGGCGGCTCTGGGGCCAACGTCCTGACTTTC.

The chain employs TRBV5-1 and TRBJ1-5; unclear D gene. Per the germline V gene, CDR1 is SGHRS and CDR2 is YFSETQ. The CDR3 sequence is 12 residues long. V was cut by 0 bases and J by 2 bases, with 0 bases left in between. This CDR3 is CASSLGNQPQHF. DNA for the CDR3: TGCGCCAGCAGCTTGGGCAATCAGCCCCAGCATTTT.

The chain is built from TRBV7-9 and TRBJ1-1; TRBD1 is a possible D gene (5 bases). Germline V gene lookup returns CDR1 SEHNR and CDR2 FQNEAQ (reference sequence). The CDR3 is 14 amino acids. Trimming stripped 3 bases from V and 1 base from J, with 9 bases between. DNA of the CDR3: TGTGCCAGCAGCTTTCGGGGCGCGAACACTGAAGCTTTCTTT. Translated, it gives CASSFRGANTEAFF. The whole variable domain, filled in from reference TRBV7-9 and TRBJ1-1, reads DTGVSQNPRHKITKRGQNVTFRCDPISEHNRLYWYRQTLGQGPEFLTYFQNEAQLEKSRLLSDRFSAERPKGSFSTLEIQRTEQGDSAMYLCASSFRGANTEAFFGQGTRLTVV.

This chain uses TRBV2 with TRBJ2-2; TRBD1 might be the D (5 bases). Germline V CDR1 and CDR2: SNHLY, FYNNEI. The CDR3 contains 13 residues. The V end was cut by 7 bases, the J end by 5 bases, with 11 bases between. The CDR3 here is CASKTVLTGELFF. DNA for the CDR3: TGTGCCAGCAAGACAGTTTTAACCGGGGAGCTGTTTTTT.

This chain uses TRBV6-2 or TRBV6-3 with TRBJ2-2, with 11 positions matching TRBD1. The CDR3 runs to 19 residues. Germline V CDR1 and CDR2: MNHEY, SVGEGT. V shed 6 bases, J shed 6 bases, and the junction held 18 bases outside the gene matches. The CDR3 DNA reads as TGTGCCAGCAGAGAGAGGGACAGGGGGAACCTACGGGGGGCCGGGGAGCTGTTTTTT. Translating gives CASRERDRGNLRGAGELFF.

The table lists this clonotype with a count of one. The rearrangement links TRBV7-9 to TRBJ2-7; 7 bases map to TRBD2. The ends lost 5 bases at V and 2 bases at J; junction bases unmatched: 9. CDR1 and CDR2 from the germline V gene are SEHNR and FQNEAQ (reference sequence). The CDR3 is 15 residues long. DNA for the CDR3: TGTGCCAGCAGCCGGGGGGTCGACAGTCCCTACGAGCAGTACTTC. Amino acids: CASSRGVDSPYEQYF.

V gene TRBV25-1 combines with J gene TRBJ1-1; TRBD1 agrees at 10 bases. Germline V lookup: CDR1 MGHDK, CDR2 SYGVNS. The trim removed 5 bases at V and 5 bases at J, leaving 8 bases unmatched. The CDR3 extends over 15 amino acids. Here the CDR3 reads CASSLLTGGGTEAFF. CDR3 bases: TGTGCCAGCAGTCTTTTGACAGGGGGCGGAACTGAAGCTTTCTTT.

The sample holds one count of this clonotype. This chain uses TRBV5-1 with TRBJ1-1; D not resolved. This CDR3 has 13 amino acids. V dropped 0 bases and J dropped 7 bases, with 10 bases sitting between them. The germline V gene has CDR1 SGHRS and CDR2 YFSETQ. CDR3 region: CASSLAHDREAFF. The CDR3 DNA reads TGCGCCAGCAGCTTGGCGCACGACCGTGAAGCTTTCTTT.

The count of this clonotype is one. The chain is built from TRBV7-9 and TRBJ2-5; D remains ambiguous. This CDR3 comprises 14 residues. Trimming left V 0 bases short and J 0 bases short, with 5 bases between. The germline V gene encodes CDR1 SEHNR and CDR2 FQNEAQ (reference sequence). The CDR3, as DNA: TGTGCCAGCAGCTTAGCAGAGTACCAAGAGACCCAGTACTTC. It is translated as CASSLAEYQETQYF.

This clonotype was seen more than once but under ten times. Germline is not matched at one junction end, which may reflect a read error. The gene calls are TRBV7-7 and TRBJ2-1, with 8 bases aligning to TRBD2. The CDR3 length is 12 residues. Germline V gene sequence: CDR1 SSHAT, CDR2 FNYEAQ (reference sequence). CDR3 sequence reads: CASSPGGYEQFF. Here the CDR3 DNA reads TGTGCTAGCAGCCCGGGGGGGTATGAGCAGTTCTTC. The full variable domain, in which reference TRBV7-7 and TRBJ2-1 provide the parts outside the CDR3, is GAGVSQSPRYKVTKRGQDVTLRCDPISSHATLYWYQQALGQGPEFLTYFNYEAQPDKSGLPSDRFSAERPEGSISTLTIQRTEQRDSAMYRCASSPGGYEQFFGPGTRLTVL.

A word on this clonotype: An end of the junction differs from the germline gene, which may be a read error. V and J are TRBV12-3 or TRBV12-4 and TRBJ2-7, with 8 bases fitting TRBD2. There are 17 residues in the CDR3. The CDR3 reads CASSPGGGGTVSYEQYF. CDR3 DNA: TGCGCCAGCAGCCCGGGCGGCGGGGGGACCGTCTCCTACGAGCAGTACTTC.

The V gene is TRBV20-1, the J gene TRBJ1-2; D is undetermined. V gave up 6 bases and J gave up 0 bases, with 17 bases separating them. This CDR3 is 15 amino acids long. Germline CDR1 and CDR2: DFQATT and SNEGSKA (reference sequence). The CDR3 spells CSATGRPEANYGYTF. The CDR3 DNA sequence: TGCAGTGCCACGGGAAGGCCGGAAGCTAACTATGGCTACACCTTC.

The J gene is TRBJ2-5, the V gene TRBV14; TRBD2 aligns across 10 bases. Per germline, CDR1 SGHDN and CDR2 FVKESK. The CDR3 totals 15 residues. The V segment lost 0 bases and the J segment 5 bases; nucleotides outside the gene matches: 3. CDR3 in DNA: TGTGCCAGCAGCCAAGATAGGACTAGCGGTGAGACCCAGTACTTC. It codes for CASSQDRTSGETQYF.

This clonotype has a handful of counts. The chain carries TRBV12-3 or TRBV12-4 and TRBJ2-1; unclear D gene. This CDR3 contains 12 residues. Between the trimmed V and J ends, which lost 5 bases and 1 base, there was a span of 3 bases. The CDR3 sequence: CASSRSYNEQFF. CDR3 bases: TGTGCCAGCAGTCGTTCCTACAATGAGCAGTTCTTC.

The CDR3 here is CASSQGQGRLGGANVLTF. CDR3 DNA sequence: TGTGCCAGCAGCCAAGGACAGGGACGGTTGGGTGGGGCCAACGTCCTGACTTTC. V gene TRBV5-4 combines with J gene TRBJ2-6, with 8 positions matching TRBD1. Germline trimming cut 4 bases from V and 3 bases from J; bases unmatched to any gene: 12. CDR1 SGHNT and CDR2 YYREEE come from the germline V gene (reference sequence). The length of the CDR3 is 18 residues.

The chain uses TRBV30 and TRBJ2-1; weak D call: TRBD1 (6 bases). The germline V and J ends were trimmed by 1 base and 6 bases, with 16 bases remaining between them. The germline CDR1 and CDR2 sequences are GTSNPN and SVGIG (reference sequence). The CDR3 consists of 15 residues. The DNA of the CDR3 is TGTGCCTGGAGTGAGCTGGGGGCGGCCTCCAATGAGCAGTTCTTC. This gives the protein CAWSELGAASNEQFF.

This chain joins TRBV5-1 and TRBJ2-7, with TRBD1 matching 9 bases. Per germline, CDR1 SGHRS and CDR2 YFSETQ. The CDR3 runs 13 residues. With V trimmed by 7 bases and J by 4 bases, 6 bases remained unmatched. In DNA, the CDR3 is TGCGCCAGCTCCCGGGACAGGGTATACGAGCAGTACTTC. It is translated as CASSRDRVYEQYF.

The genes are TRBV7-9 and TRBJ2-3, with 8 bases matching TRBD2. Germline lookup yields CDR1 SEHNR and CDR2 FQNEAQ (reference sequence). The CDR3 has 19 residues. Trimming removed 2 bases from V and 2 bases from J; junction bases left unmatched: 15. The CDR3 spells CASSLQQAGARPYTDTQYF. CDR3 nucleotide sequence: TGTGCCAGCAGCTTACAGCAAGCGGGGGCCCGACCCTACACAGATACGCAGTATTTT.

V usage is TRBV2 and J usage is TRBJ2-1; the D call may be TRBD1 or TRBD2 (5 bases each). This CDR3 spans 14 amino acids. CDR1 and CDR2 from the germline V gene are SNHLY and FYNNEI. V lost 5 bases to trimming and J lost 8 bases, with 16 bases between them. The CDR3 reads CASSPRLVGDEQFF. The CDR3 DNA sequence: TGTGCCAGCAGTCCAAGACTTGTGGGGGATGAGCAGTTCTTC. Full variable domain (remainder filled in from reference TRBV2 and TRBJ2-1): EPEVTQTPSHQVTQMGQEVILRCVPISNHLYFYWYRQILGQKVEFLVSFYNNEISEKSEIFDDQFSVERPDGSNFTLKIRSTKLEDSAMYFCASSPRLVGDEQFFGPGTRLTVL.

The chain combines TRBV29-1 with TRBJ1-2, with 7 positions matching TRBD1. Trimming at V came to 3 bases and at J to 7 bases, leaving 8 bases not matched to a gene. Looked up from germline, CDR1 is SQVTM and CDR2 is ANQGSEA. This CDR3 has 13 residues. The CDR3 region is CSVDPTGQFGYTF. In DNA form, the CDR3 reads TGCAGCGTTGATCCGACAGGGCAGTTTGGCTACACCTTC.

This CDR3 reads CSARTSGLSSYNEQFF. CDR3 DNA: TGCAGTGCTAGGACTAGCGGACTGAGCTCCTACAATGAGCAGTTCTTC. The J gene is TRBJ2-1, the V gene TRBV20-1; 9 bases align to TRBD2. Trimming cost V 3 bases and J 0 bases; bases outside gene matches: 6. The CDR3 sequence is 16 residues long. Germline V gene data show CDR1 as DFQATT and CDR2 as SNEGSKA (reference sequence).

The chain has TRBV19 and TRBJ2-1; 8 bases line up with TRBD1. Germline CDR1 and CDR2: LNHDA and SQIVND (reference sequence). Trimming took 10 bases from V and 6 from J; bases not matched to a gene: 14. The CDR3 sequence is 15 residues long. The CDR3 sequence is CAISDPNRGFNEQFF. The DNA for the CDR3 is TGTGCCATTAGCGACCCTAACAGGGGGTTCAATGAGCAGTTCTTC.

The chain is built from TRBV5-1 and TRBJ2-4; D not resolved. This CDR3 has 17 residues. The germline V gene encodes CDR1 SGHRS and CDR2 YFSETQ. The V gene lost 4 bases and the J gene lost 3 bases, with 20 bases spanning the gap. The CDR3 coding sequence is TGCGCCAGCAGCCCCATCCACCGAATTGGGGACAAAAACATTCAGTACTTC. The encoded protein is CASSPIHRIGDKNIQYF.

This clonotype was found once. The chain has TRBV12-3 or TRBV12-4 and TRBJ1-3; possible D gene TRBD1, 6 bases. The CDR3 totals 16 residues. With 3 bases removed from V and 0 bases from J, the gap between germline ends came to 12 bases. The CDR3 nucleotides are TGTGCCAGCAGTTTGGACAGTCCGAGCTCTGGAAACACCATATATTTT. This encodes CASSLDSPSSGNTIYF.

This chain uses TRBV6-5 with TRBJ2-1, with D tentatively TRBD2 (6 bases). The CDR3 is made up of 15 amino acids. The V gene lost 2 bases and the J gene lost 10 bases, with 18 bases spanning the gap. Germline V gives CDR1 MNHEY, CDR2 SVGAGI. Here the CDR3 reads CASSYGRVIGGEQFF. DNA for the CDR3: TGTGCCAGCAGTTACGGCCGGGTCATTGGGGGGGAGCAGTTCTTC.

The rearrangement links TRBV29-1 to TRBJ2-7; D is unclear. CDR1 and CDR2 from the germline V gene are SQVTM and ANQGSEA. This CDR3 has 15 residues. V shed 5 bases and J shed 6 bases, with 23 bases lying between them. Written as DNA, the CDR3 is TGCAGCGTTCTTATCACACGTTCCCCAAAAGGCGAGCAGTACTTC. Translated, it gives CSVLITRSPKGEQYF.

The V gene is TRBV5-1, the J gene TRBJ2-7; maybe TRBD1 (6 bases). V was trimmed by 4 bases and J by 2 bases, leaving 13 bases between them. This CDR3 is 14 amino acids long. The germline gives CDR1 SGHRS, CDR2 YFSETQ. The CDR3 loop reads CASSHQTGAYEQYF. The DNA for the CDR3 is TGCGCCAGCAGCCATCAGACAGGAGCCTACGAGCAGTACTTC.